A single T cell receptor (beta chain) is shown here with its context. Its matching antigen is unknown. This sample is part of a study of T cell responses to AZD1222 COVID-19 vaccine. The study's findings and limits: Repertoires were collected only later (after the peak T cell response had occurred). Baseline seropositives among AZD1222 recipients totaled only 5 to 7. Donors skewed white British and female; clonal diversity was possibly underestimated.

Here immunoSEQ multiplex PCR was the method, and the copy in TCRdb shows in-frame clones only, minus some. The table includes roughly 150,000 clones, around 90% detected once. The CDR3 is 16 amino acids. With 0 bases clipped from V and 4 bases from J, the junction kept 6 bases outside the gene matches. Per germline, CDR1 ENHRY and CDR2 SYGVKD. Sample: peripheral blood, taken 28 days after the second AZD1222 dose. The chain is built from TRBV10-3 and TRBJ1-1, with TRBD1 matching 9 bases. This clonotype was obtained from an adult who received the AZD1222 COVID-19 vaccine. The CDR3 region has the DNA TGTGCCATCAGTGAGTCTACCGGGACAGGGTCCACTGAAGCTTTCTTT. Residues: CAISESTGTGSTEAFF.